This T cell receptor (beta chain) was found in a study of technical replicates of blood from several donors. Measured with immunoSEQ multiplex PCR; TCRdb has only the in-frame clones, and not every one. The table has approximately 100,000 clones, roughly 95% seen once; the top ten hold 0.21%. CDR3 length: 18 amino acids. The receptor was derived from a human donor in good health. V gene TRBV21-1 combines with J gene TRBJ2-7; TRBD1 was called by the table and not checked on the DNA. TRBV21-1 is a documented pseudogene. The specimen sequenced was T cells isolated from PBMCs. CDR3 DNA sequence: TGTGCCAGCAGCCCACTACTTTCACAGGGGGGCAGCTCCTACGAGCAGTACTTC. Its translation is CASSPLLSQGGSSYEQYF.